The present T cell receptor beta chain was sequenced within a study of T cell changes during pregnancy in multiple sclerosis. This clone turned up a few times. TCRdb's copy holds only in-frame clones and misses some; the assay was immunoSEQ multiplex PCR. Of around 70,000 clones listed, about 90% are singletons. The clonotype originates from a female donor with multiple sclerosis, enrolled in a pregnancy study. The sample was peripheral blood, taken in the second trimester of pregnancy.

The CDR3 DNA reads as TGCAGCGGTGGCGGGGGTGCTGAAGCTTTCTTT. Translation: CSGGGGAEAFF. J is TRBJ1-1 and V is TRBV29-1, with D tentatively TRBD1 (5 bases). The germline V gene encodes CDR1 SQVTM and CDR2 ANQGSEA. The CDR3 has 11 residues. With 7 bases removed from V and 6 bases from J, the gap between germline ends came to 12 bases.